This TCR beta chain was sequenced for a study of control samples from healthy donors and cancer patients. The CDR3 has 17 amino acids. V lost 4 bases and J lost 10; bases outside the gene matches: 12. The germline V gene encodes CDR1 MGHRA and CDR2 YSYEKL. The method was immunoSEQ multiplex PCR; TCRdb's version includes in-frame clones alone and lacks a portion of them. The sample yields approximately 210,000 clones, approximately 91% seen once. This receptor was identified in a man under 40 in good health. The sample comprised blood. The chain has TRBV4-1 and TRBJ1-6; TRBD1 matches at 11 bases. The CDR3 here is CASSPEVGDRGYSPLHF. In DNA form, the CDR3 reads TGCGCCAGCAGCCCCGAGGTCGGGGACAGGGGGTACTCACCCCTCCACTTT.